One TCR beta chain is described in this entry. What it binds is not known. Random hexamers were used to reverse transcribe about 0.45 to 1 ug of RNA. The method of amplification for TCR beta CDR3 was immunoSEQ multiplex PCR, covering 54 Vbeta and 13 Jbeta. TCRdb used MiXCR to reprocess the immunoSEQ multiplex PCR reads, holding one entry per CDR3 protein. The table shows some 300,000 distinct CDR3 sequences, with almost 85% occurring only once. Patients with stable or active relapsing-remitting disease, all of them treatment-naive, made up the multiple sclerosis controls. TEMRA cells were enriched by FACS, and CD4+ and CD8+ T cells were negatively isolated. The sample comes from a study of CD8 T cells in Susac syndrome. Study results and limitations: Acknowledgment was made by the study that its TCR sequencing and HLA analysis involved a relatively small number of individuals.

The CDR3 length is 14 residues. Between the trimmed V and J ends, which lost 4 bases and 0 bases, there was a span of 6 bases. CDR1 and CDR2 (germline): MNHEY, SMNVEV (reference sequence). This TCR came from a human donor with multiple sclerosis. The sample taken for sequencing was CD8+ T cells from PBMCs. J is TRBJ2-2 and V is TRBV27; D is undetermined. Here the CDR3 DNA reads TGTGCCAGCAGTTCTCTCACGAACACCGGGGAGCTGTTTTTT. Translating it yields CASSSLTNTGELFF.